The 30 T cell receptor beta chains presented below share a single source sample, sequenced in a study of shared clonotypes between healthy human individuals. The method was immunoSEQ multiplex PCR; TCRdb's version includes in-frame clones alone and lacks a portion of them. Of fewer than 650,000 clones listed, roughly four fifths were seen once; the top ten hold 10% to 15%. The sequencing sample was made of PBMCs. Receptors originate from a woman aged 40 to 49 in good health. Some clones in this sample may be carry-over from other donors' samples.

This clone has a handful of counts. The rearrangement joins TRBV19 to TRBJ2-7; 7 nucleotides align to TRBD1. The CDR3 totals 15 residues. V shed 4 bases and J 2 bases; nucleotides not matched to a gene: 8. The germline gives CDR1 LNHDA, CDR2 SQIVND (reference sequence). The CDR3 protein is CASSTQGEYPYEQYF. The CDR3 DNA reads as TGTGCCAGTAGTACCCAGGGGGAGTATCCCTACGAGCAGTACTTC.

The V and J genes are TRBV18 and TRBJ2-3, with 8 bases aligning to TRBD1. Germline lookup yields CDR1 KGHSH and CDR2 LQKENI. The length of the CDR3 is 18 residues. Trimming removed 4 bases from V and 0 bases from J; junction bases left unmatched: 12. This CDR3 is CASSHTDRAPRSTDTQYF. In DNA, the CDR3 is TGTGCCAGCTCACACACGGACAGGGCCCCACGAAGCACAGATACGCAGTATTTT.

This clone has a handful of counts. This chain links TRBV30 with TRBJ2-6; D gene uncertain. V lost 3 bases and J lost 11, with 11 bases in between. Germline V gene data show CDR1 as GTSNPN and CDR2 as SVGIG (reference sequence). The CDR3 totals 12 residues. The CDR3 region has the DNA TGTGCCTGGAGCCAAGTCATCGACGTCCTGACTTTC. Protein product: CAWSQVIDVLTF.

This rearrangement joins TRBV23-1 to TRBJ2-7; no firm D call. TRBV23-1 is classed as an ORF, of uncertain function. Trimming removed 3 bases from V and 2 bases from J, with 5 bases in between. The CDR3 contains 12 residues. The CDR3 spells CASSQDPYEQYF. Written as DNA, the CDR3 is TGCGCCAGCAGTCAGGATCCCTACGAGCAGTACTTC.

This chain connects TRBV28 to TRBJ2-7; weak D call: TRBD2 (5 bases). CDR1 MDHEN and CDR2 SYDVKM come from the germline V gene. The length of the CDR3 is 13 residues. V was shortened by 8 bases and J by 0 bases, with 11 bases between the two germline ends. The CDR3 coding sequence is TGTGCCAGCCGTATTGGGAGCTCCTACGAGCAGTACTTC. This codes for CASRIGSSYEQYF.

The chain has TRBV9 and TRBJ1-2; 8 bases are shared with TRBD1. The CDR3 has 17 residues. V lost 4 bases to trimming and J lost 5 bases; unmatched junction nucleotides: 16. Germline CDR1 SGDLS, CDR2 YYNGEE. This chain's CDR3 is CASSSRTGRPATYGYTF. The CDR3 DNA is TGTGCCAGCAGCTCCCGGACAGGGCGGCCCGCGACTTATGGCTACACCTTC.

This clone occurred a few times. This chain joins TRBV7-8 and TRBJ2-2, with D uncertain. The CDR3 extends over 16 amino acids. V lost 1 base, J lost 0 bases, and 9 bases lay in between. Germline lookup yields CDR1 SGHVS and CDR2 FQNEAQ. DNA for the CDR3: TGTGCCAGCAGCTTAGTGGGCTCTCCGAACACCGGGGAGCTGTTTTTT. Amino acid sequence: CASSLVGSPNTGELFF. The whole variable domain, filled in from reference TRBV7-8 and TRBJ2-2, reads GAGVSQSPRYKVAKRGQDVALRCDPISGHVSLFWYQQALGQGPEFLTYFQNEAQLDKSGLPSDRFFAERPEGSVSTLKIQRTQQEDSAVYLCASSLVGSPNTGELFFGEGSRLTVL.

The chain combines TRBV27 with TRBJ2-7; TRBD1 is a possible D gene (6 bases). Trimming pared 6 bases from V and 0 bases from J, leaving 21 bases between. Germline V gene data show CDR1 as MNHEY and CDR2 as SMNVEV (reference sequence). The CDR3 loop spans 17 amino acids. The CDR3 DNA reads as TGTGCCAGCAGGCATCGGGGCCTCCCGGACAGCTCCTACGAGCAGTACTTC. The encoded protein is CASRHRGLPDSSYEQYF.

This clone was observed a single time. The chain carries TRBV27 and TRBJ2-7, with D tentatively TRBD1 (5 bases). Germline CDR1 MNHEY, CDR2 SMNVEV (reference sequence). Trimming removed 4 bases from V and 4 bases from J, with 8 bases in between. The CDR3 is 12 residues long. Here the CDR3 DNA reads TGTGCCAGCAGTTCAGGGTTTTACGAGCAGTACTTC. Protein: CASSSGFYEQYF.

The chain links TRBV27 to TRBJ2-7; 8 bases line up with TRBD2. V lost 0 bases to trimming and J lost 0 bases; unmatched junction nucleotides: 4. The CDR3 has 16 residues. Germline lookup yields CDR1 MNHEY and CDR2 SMNVEV (reference sequence). CDR3: CASSLSGREDSYEQYF. The CDR3 bases are TGTGCCAGCAGTTTATCGGGGCGGGAGGACTCCTACGAGCAGTACTTC.

The chain couples TRBV11-2 to TRBJ1-5; D is undetermined. V dropped 0 bases and J dropped 4 bases, with 4 bases sitting between them. The CDR3 totals 13 residues. Germline V CDR1 and CDR2: SGHAT, FQNNGV. The CDR3 coding sequence is TGTGCCAGCAGCTTAGATGAAAATCAGCCCCAGCATTTT. Protein sequence: CASSLDENQPQHF.

This rearrangement joins TRBV7-9 to TRBJ2-4, with D perhaps matching TRBD2 (6 bases). Germline V gene sequence: CDR1 SEHNR, CDR2 FQNEAQ (reference sequence). The CDR3 sequence is 15 residues long. V was trimmed by 5 bases and J by 0 bases, leaving 11 bases between them. CDR3 nucleotides: TGTGCCAGCAGCGATAGCGGTTTAGCCAAAAACATTCAGTACTTC. Protein: CASSDSGLAKNIQYF.

This chain links TRBV29-1 with TRBJ2-5; possibly TRBD2 for D (6 bases). Trimming removed 3 bases from V and 0 bases from J, with 8 bases in between. The CDR3 runs 13 residues. Germline loops: CDR1 SQVTM, CDR2 ANQGSEA. CDR3 nucleotide sequence: TGCAGCGTTGAGGGGGGAGACCAAGAGACCCAGTACTTC. This sequence encodes CSVEGGDQETQYF.

With regard to this clone: The sample contains more than one DNA sequence encoding this CDR3. The chain recombines TRBV27 with TRBJ1-1, with D unresolved. V lost 3 bases to trimming and J lost 1 base, with 6 bases between them. The germline CDR1 and CDR2 sequences are MNHEY and SMNVEV (reference sequence). This CDR3 spans 13 amino acids. This CDR3 is CASSLGRNTEAFF. The DNA for the CDR3 is TGTGCCAGCAGTTTGGGCAGGAACACTGAAGCTTTCTTT.

This clone came up many times. V usage is TRBV6-6 and J usage is TRBJ1-2; D remains ambiguous. Looked up from germline, CDR1 is MNHNY and CDR2 is SVGAGI (reference sequence). The V end was cut by 2 bases, the J end by 8 bases, with 9 bases between. This CDR3 has 12 residues. CDR3 nucleotides: TGTGCCAGCAGTTACCCGGACCGGGGCTACACCTTC. Amino acids: CASSYPDRGYTF.

Details on this clone: The same CDR3 is also encoded by other DNA sequences in this sample. This rearrangement joins TRBV29-1 to TRBJ1-1, with 7 bases identical to TRBD1. J lost 1 base, V lost 4 bases, and 3 bases had no gene match. CDR1 and CDR2 (germline): SQVTM, ANQGSEA. CDR3 length equals 13 residues. In DNA, the CDR3 is TGCAGCGTTGGTGCAGGGGGGAACACTGAAGCTTTCTTT. This encodes CSVGAGGNTEAFF.

The rearrangement links TRBV30 to TRBJ1-1, with D maybe TRBD1 (6 bases). V was pared by 4 bases and J by 5 bases, with 8 bases between. This CDR3 has 11 residues. CDR1 GTSNPN and CDR2 SVGIG come from the germline V gene (reference sequence). CDR3 in amino acids: CAWNQGTEAFF. CDR3 in DNA: TGTGCCTGGAATCAGGGGACTGAAGCTTTCTTT. The full variable domain, with the rest looked up from reference TRBV30 and TRBJ1-1, is SQTIHQWPATLVQPVGSPLSLECTVEGTSNPNLYWYRQAAGRGLQLLFYSVGIGQISSEVPQNLSASRPQDRQFILSSKKLLLSDSGFYLCAWNQGTEAFFGQGTRLTVV.

As to this clone: Germline and junction disagree at one end, which may indicate a read error. The chain is built from TRBV28 and TRBJ2-7; unclear D gene. CDR3 length equals 12 residues. The germline gives CDR1 MDHEN, CDR2 SYDVKM. CDR3 DNA: TGTGCCAGCAGTTTGAGAAACGGGCCTCCAAGCTTC. Translating gives CASSLRNGPPSF.

This sequence joins TRBV7-3 and TRBJ2-5, with TRBD2 matching 10 bases. Germline values: CDR1 SGHTA, CDR2 FQGTGA. Unmatched junction bases numbered 2, after V lost 7 bases and J lost 0 bases. The length of the CDR3 is 14 residues. The CDR3 protein is CASTGTSDQETQYF. The CDR3 bases are TGTGCCAGCACGGGGACTAGCGACCAAGAGACCCAGTACTTC.

The chain combines TRBV15 with TRBJ2-7, with D hard to call. V lost 0 bases to trimming and J lost 4 bases, with 10 bases between them. Germline V lookup: CDR1 LNHNV, CDR2 YYDKDF (reference sequence). CDR3 length: 14 amino acids. The CDR3 nucleotides read TGTGCCACCAGCAGAGAACGGCTAGTTTACGAGCAGTACTTC. It codes for CATSRERLVYEQYF.

In this sample, this clone turned up a few times. The chain combines TRBV7-3 with TRBJ2-1, with D unclear. Germline CDR1 SGHTA, CDR2 FQGTGA. The V gene lost 4 bases and the J gene lost 0 bases, with 10 bases spanning the gap. The CDR3 has 15 residues. This chain's CDR3 is CASSSQFTSYNEQFF. Written as DNA, the CDR3 is TGTGCCAGCAGCTCCCAGTTTACCTCCTACAATGAGCAGTTCTTC.

The V and J genes are TRBV28 and TRBJ2-1; maybe TRBD2 (5 bases). The V end was cut by 1 base, the J end by 9 bases, with 13 bases between. The germline CDR1 and CDR2 sequences are MDHEN and SYDVKM. The CDR3 extends over 14 amino acids. The CDR3 sequence is CASSLSGVLGEQFF. The CDR3 bases are TGTGCCAGCAGTTTATCCGGGGTATTGGGTGAGCAGTTCTTC.

This clone was counted between two and nine times. The V and J genes are TRBV6-5 and TRBJ2-2; 10 bases fit TRBD2. V shed 6 bases and J 6 bases; nucleotides not matched to a gene: 7. This CDR3 is 15 amino acids long. Germline V gene data show CDR1 as MNHEY and CDR2 as SVGAGI. The DNA for the CDR3 is TGTGCCAGCAGAGCGGGAGGGCCTTGGGCCGGGGAGCTGTTTTTT. Protein sequence: CASRAGGPWAGELFF.

V usage is TRBV5-6 and J usage is TRBJ2-2; 14 bases align to TRBD2. V lost 4 bases and J lost 1; bases outside the gene matches: 6. This CDR3 has 18 residues. Germline V gene lookup returns CDR1 SGHDT and CDR2 YYEEEE. CDR3 sequence: CASSTTSGRALNTGELFF. DNA for the CDR3: TGTGCCAGCAGCACGACTAGCGGGAGGGCCTTGAACACCGGGGAGCTGTTTTTT.

On this clone itself: In the same sample, other DNA sequences code for this CDR3. The chain links TRBV5-1 to TRBJ2-7; no clear D. The CDR3 contains 13 residues. Germline loops: CDR1 SGHRS, CDR2 YFSETQ. The germline V and J ends were trimmed by 4 bases and 1 base, with 9 bases remaining between them. CDR3 in amino acids: CASSPDSSYEQYF. As DNA, the CDR3 is TGCGCCAGCAGCCCCGACTCTTCCTACGAGCAGTACTTC.

This chain uses TRBV18 with TRBJ2-7; 7 bases fit TRBD1. Per the germline V gene, CDR1 is KGHSH and CDR2 is LQKENI. V shed 5 bases and J 5 bases; nucleotides not matched to a gene: 3. This CDR3 region has 12 residues. The DNA of the CDR3 is TGTGCCAGCTCATCACAGGGGAACGAGCAGTACTTC. Its protein product is CASSSQGNEQYF. Based on the CDR3 plus reference TRBV18 and TRBJ2-7, the full variable domain is NAGVMQNPRHLVRRRGQEARLRCSPMKGHSHVYWYRQLPEEGLKFMVYLQKENIIDESGMPKERFSAEFPKEGPSILRIQQVVRGDSAAYFCASSSQGNEQYFGPGTRLTVT.

The chain links TRBV7-2 to TRBJ2-7; perhaps TRBD2 as D (7 bases). Germline loops: CDR1 SGHTA, CDR2 FQGNSA. The length of the CDR3 is 13 residues. With 5 bases removed from V and 7 bases from J, the gap between germline ends came to 15 bases. The CDR3 region is CASSPRGGDEQYF. In nucleotides, the CDR3 is TGTGCCAGCAGCCCGAGGGGGGGGGATGAGCAGTACTTC. Full variable domain (rest looked up from reference TRBV7-2 and TRBJ2-7): GAGVSQSPSNKVTEKGKDVELRCDPISGHTALYWYRQSLGQGLEFLIYFQGNSAPDKSGLPSDRFSAERTGGSVSTLTIQRTQQEDSAVYLCASSPRGGDEQYFGPGTRLTVT.

This clone was seen only a few times. The rearrangement uses TRBV7-9 and TRBJ2-7, with D perhaps TRBD1 (5 bases). The germline gives CDR1 SEHNR, CDR2 FQNEAQ (reference sequence). The length of the CDR3 is 13 residues. The V end lost 0 bases, the J end lost 6 bases, and 9 bases lay between the germline ends. The CDR3 DNA is TGTGCCAGCAGCTTAGCGCCCAGGGCCGAGCAGTACTTC. As protein: CASSLAPRAEQYF.

The chain carries TRBV6-1 and TRBJ2-3; D uncertain. Germline V gene lookup returns CDR1 MNHNS and CDR2 SASEGT. Trimming left V 2 bases short and J 6 bases short, with 18 bases between. This CDR3 spans 16 amino acids. The CDR3 DNA follows: TGTGCCAGCAGTGAACCTGGGATCCCTGGGCGGGATACGCAGTATTTT. Translating it yields CASSEPGIPGRDTQYF.

This clone was recorded many times. The chain uses TRBV7-8 and TRBJ2-3; D possibly corresponds to TRBD1 (6 bases). Trimming took 11 bases from V and 6 from J, leaving 18 bases between them. This CDR3 contains 13 residues. Germline V CDR1 and CDR2: SGHVS, FQNEAQ. The CDR3 loop reads CAGGPRGTDTQYF. CDR3 in DNA: TGTGCCGGTGGGCCCAGGGGTACGGATACGCAGTATTTT.